This T cell receptor beta chain emerged from a study of blood T cell repertoires in COVID-19. Study in general: T cells, B-cell-depleted T cells, or PBMCs provided the cDNA or gDNA that served as material.

The CDR3 consists of 13 residues. Between the trimmed V and J ends, which lost 4 bases and 14 bases, there was a span of 17 bases. Looked up from germline, CDR1 is LNHNV and CDR2 is YYDKDF (reference sequence). Profiling relied on immunoSEQ multiplex PCR, and the TCRdb table lists in-frame clones only, not all of them. The table lists hundreds of thousands of clones, around nine tenths of them singletons. This receptor was obtained from a woman in her twenties or thirties with COVID-19, enrolled during active disease. Sequenced input: peripheral blood. The chain recombines TRBV15 with TRBJ1-4; D is perhaps TRBD1 (6 bases). The CDR3 loop is CATSISRTDPLFF. As DNA, the CDR3 is TGTGCCACCAGCATATCGCGGACAGATCCTCTGTTTTTT. The full variable domain, in which reference TRBV15 and TRBJ1-4 provide the parts outside the CDR3, is DAMVIQNPRYQVTQFGKPVTLSCSQTLNHNVMYWYQQKSSQAPKLLFHYYDKDFNNEADTPDNFQSRRPNTSFCFLDIRSPGLGDTAMYLCATSISRTDPLFFGSGTQLSVL.